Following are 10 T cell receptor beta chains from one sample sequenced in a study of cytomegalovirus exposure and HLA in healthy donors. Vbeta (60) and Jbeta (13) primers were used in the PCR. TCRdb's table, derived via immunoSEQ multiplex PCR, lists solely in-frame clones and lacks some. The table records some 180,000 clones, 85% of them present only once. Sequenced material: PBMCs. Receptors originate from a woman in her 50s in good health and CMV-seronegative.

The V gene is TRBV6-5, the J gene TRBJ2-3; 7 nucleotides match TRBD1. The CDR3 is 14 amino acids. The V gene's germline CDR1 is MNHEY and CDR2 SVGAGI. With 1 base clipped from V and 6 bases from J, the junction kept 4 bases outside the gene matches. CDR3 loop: CASSYFGQADTQYF. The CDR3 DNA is TGTGCCAGCAGTTACTTTGGACAGGCGGATACGCAGTATTTT.

CDR3 sequence (DNA): TGTGCCAGCAGTCCCTGGACAGGCTACGAGCAGTACTTC. Encoded protein: CASSPWTGYEQYF. This chain uses TRBV27 with TRBJ2-7, with 7 bases identical to TRBD1. The germline CDR1 and CDR2 sequences are MNHEY and SMNVEV (reference sequence). V trimming: 5 bases; J trimming: 3 bases; junction bases outside the gene matches: 4. This CDR3 is built from 13 residues.

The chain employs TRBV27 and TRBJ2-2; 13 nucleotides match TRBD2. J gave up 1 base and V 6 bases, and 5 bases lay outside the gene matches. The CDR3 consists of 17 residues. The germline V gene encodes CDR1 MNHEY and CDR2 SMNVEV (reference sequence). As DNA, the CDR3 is TGTGCCAGCAGCAGACTAGCGGGAGGAGGGAACACCGGGGAGCTGTTTTTT. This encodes CASSRLAGGGNTGELFF.

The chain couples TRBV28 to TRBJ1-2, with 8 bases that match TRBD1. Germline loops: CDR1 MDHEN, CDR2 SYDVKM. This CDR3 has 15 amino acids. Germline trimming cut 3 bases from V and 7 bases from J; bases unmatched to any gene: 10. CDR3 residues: CASSFFDAGGGGYTF. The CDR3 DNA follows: TGTGCCAGCAGTTTTTTCGACGCAGGGGGCGGTGGCTACACCTTC.

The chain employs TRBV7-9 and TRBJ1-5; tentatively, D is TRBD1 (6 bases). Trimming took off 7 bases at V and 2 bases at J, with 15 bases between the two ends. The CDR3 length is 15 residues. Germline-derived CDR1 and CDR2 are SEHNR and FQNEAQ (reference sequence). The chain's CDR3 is CASTNGGVGNQPQHF. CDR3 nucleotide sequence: TGTGCCAGCACCAATGGGGGCGTTGGCAATCAGCCCCAGCATTTT.

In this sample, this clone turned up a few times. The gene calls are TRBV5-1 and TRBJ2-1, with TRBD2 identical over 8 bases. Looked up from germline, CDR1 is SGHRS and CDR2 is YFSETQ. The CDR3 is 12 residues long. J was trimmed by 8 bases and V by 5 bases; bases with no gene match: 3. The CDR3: CASSQAGDEQFF. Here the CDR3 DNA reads TGCGCCAGCAGTCAAGCGGGAGATGAGCAGTTCTTC.

As DNA, the CDR3 is TGTGCCAGCAGCTCTGCCCTGACAGGCCAAGAGACCCAGTACTTC. It yields the protein CASSSALTGQETQYF. The V and J genes are TRBV5-6 and TRBJ2-5, with D possibly TRBD1 on 6 matching bases. This CDR3 is 15 amino acids long. With 3 bases removed from V and 1 base from J, the gap between germline ends came to 13 bases. Germline V gives CDR1 SGHDT, CDR2 YYEEEE.

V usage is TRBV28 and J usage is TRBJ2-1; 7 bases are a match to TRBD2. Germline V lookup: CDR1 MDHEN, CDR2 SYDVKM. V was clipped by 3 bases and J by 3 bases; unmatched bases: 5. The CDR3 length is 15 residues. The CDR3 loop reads CASSLGGRSYNEQFF. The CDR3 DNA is TGTGCCAGCAGTTTGGGCGGGAGAAGCTACAATGAGCAGTTCTTC.

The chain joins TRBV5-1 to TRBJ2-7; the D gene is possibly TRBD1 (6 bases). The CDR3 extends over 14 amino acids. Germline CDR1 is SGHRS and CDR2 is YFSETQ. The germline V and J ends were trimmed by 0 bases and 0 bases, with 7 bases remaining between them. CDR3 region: CASSLGGHSYEQYF. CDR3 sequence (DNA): TGCGCCAGCAGCTTGGGGGGACACTCCTACGAGCAGTACTTC.

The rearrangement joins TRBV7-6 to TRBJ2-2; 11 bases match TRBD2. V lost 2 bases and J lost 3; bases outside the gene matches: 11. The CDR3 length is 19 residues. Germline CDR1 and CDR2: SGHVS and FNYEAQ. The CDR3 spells CASSLSLTSGIGYTGELFF. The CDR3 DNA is TGTGCCAGCAGCTTATCTCTGACTAGCGGGATCGGGTACACCGGGGAGCTGTTTTTT.